This TCR beta chain was documented in a study of Graves' ophthalmopathy and Graves' hyperthyroidism. Ophthalmopathic donors had moderate-to-severe activity, CAS ≥3 and NOSPECS ≥4, with disease that had lasted under 3 months. PBMCs were isolated by Ficoll-Paque density gradient centrifugation, using about 9.5 ml of fresh peripheral blood as the starting material. The V gene's germline CDR1 is SEHNR and CDR2 FQNEAQ (reference sequence). CDR3 size: 15 residues. J lost 1 base, V lost 5 bases, and 6 bases had no gene match. TCR beta CDR3 regions were amplified from RNA transcripts. RT-PCR in the first round used HTBI primers; a second-round multiplex PCR followed. TCRdb recomputed calls from the multiplex PCR reads with MiXCR, one row per CDR3 protein. The repertoire holds about 640,000 distinct CDR3 sequences, with over 40% as singletons.

The chain links TRBV7-9 to TRBJ1-1; 8 bases align to TRBD1. This receptor was identified in an adult man with Graves' ophthalmopathy. The sequencing sample was made of peripheral blood. The CDR3 protein is CASSGGQGGNTEAFF. CDR3 in DNA: TGTGCCAGCAGCGGAGGACAGGGAGGGAACACTGAAGCTTTCTTT.